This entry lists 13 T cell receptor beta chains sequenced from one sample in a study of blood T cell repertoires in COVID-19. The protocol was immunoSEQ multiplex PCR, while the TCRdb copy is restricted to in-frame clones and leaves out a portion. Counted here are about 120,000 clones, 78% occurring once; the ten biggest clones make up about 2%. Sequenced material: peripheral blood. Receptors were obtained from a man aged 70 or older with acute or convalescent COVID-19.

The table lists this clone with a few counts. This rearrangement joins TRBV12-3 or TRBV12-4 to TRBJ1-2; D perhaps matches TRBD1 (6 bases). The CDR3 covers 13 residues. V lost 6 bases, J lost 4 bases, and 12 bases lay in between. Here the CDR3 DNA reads TGTGCCAGCAGGAGGGGGTTGCGCTATGGCTACACCTTC. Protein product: CASRRGLRYGYTF.

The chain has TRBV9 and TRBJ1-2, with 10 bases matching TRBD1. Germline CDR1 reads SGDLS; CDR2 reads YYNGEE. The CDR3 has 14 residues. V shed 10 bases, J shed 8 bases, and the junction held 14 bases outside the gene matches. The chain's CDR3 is CARQRGQGVWGYTF. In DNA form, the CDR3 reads TGTGCCCGCCAAAGAGGACAGGGGGTTTGGGGCTACACCTTC.

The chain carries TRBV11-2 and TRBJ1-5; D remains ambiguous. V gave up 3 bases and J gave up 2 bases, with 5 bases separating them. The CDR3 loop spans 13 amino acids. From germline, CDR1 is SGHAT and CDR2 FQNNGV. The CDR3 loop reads CASSFGGNQPQHF. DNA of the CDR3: TGTGCCAGCAGCTTTGGAGGCAATCAGCCCCAGCATTTT.

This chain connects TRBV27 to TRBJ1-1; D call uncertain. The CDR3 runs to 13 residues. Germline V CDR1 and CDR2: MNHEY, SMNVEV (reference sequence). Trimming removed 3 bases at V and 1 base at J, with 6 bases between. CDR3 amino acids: CASSFRENTEAFF. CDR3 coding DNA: TGTGCCAGCAGTTTCCGGGAGAACACTGAAGCTTTCTTT.

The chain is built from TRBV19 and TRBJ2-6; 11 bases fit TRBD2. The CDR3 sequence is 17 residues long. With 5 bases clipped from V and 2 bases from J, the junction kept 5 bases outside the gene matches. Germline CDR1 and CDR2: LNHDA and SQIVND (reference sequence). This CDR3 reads CASSSLAGGTGANVLTF. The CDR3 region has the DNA TGTGCCAGTAGTTCGCTAGCGGGGGGTACTGGGGCCAACGTCCTGACTTTC. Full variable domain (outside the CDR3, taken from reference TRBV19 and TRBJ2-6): DGGITQSPKYLFRKEGQNVTLSCEQNLNHDAMYWYRQDPGQGLRLIYYSQIVNDFQKGDIAEGYSVSREKKESFPLTVTSAQKNPTAFYLCASSSLAGGTGANVLTFGAGSRLTVL.

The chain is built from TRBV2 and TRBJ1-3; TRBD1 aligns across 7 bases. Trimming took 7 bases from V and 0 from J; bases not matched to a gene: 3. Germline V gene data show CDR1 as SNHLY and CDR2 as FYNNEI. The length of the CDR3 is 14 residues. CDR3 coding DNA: TGTGCCAGCAAAGGGACAGACTCTGGAAACACCATATATTTT. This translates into CASKGTDSGNTIYF.

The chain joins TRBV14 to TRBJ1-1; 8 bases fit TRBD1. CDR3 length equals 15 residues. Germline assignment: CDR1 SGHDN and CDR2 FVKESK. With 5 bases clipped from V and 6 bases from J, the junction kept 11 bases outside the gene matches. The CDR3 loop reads CASSKRETGDSEAFF. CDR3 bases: TGTGCCAGCAGCAAAAGAGAGACAGGGGATTCTGAAGCTTTCTTT.

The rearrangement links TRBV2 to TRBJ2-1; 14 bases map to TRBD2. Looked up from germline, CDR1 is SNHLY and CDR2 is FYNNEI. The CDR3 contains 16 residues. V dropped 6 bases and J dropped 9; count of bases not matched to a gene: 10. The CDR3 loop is CASRTSGGAPWSEQFF. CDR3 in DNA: TGTGCCAGCAGGACTAGCGGGGGGGCCCCCTGGAGTGAGCAGTTCTTC.

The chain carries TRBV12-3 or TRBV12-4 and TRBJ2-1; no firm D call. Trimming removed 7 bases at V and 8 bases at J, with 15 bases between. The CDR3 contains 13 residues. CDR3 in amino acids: CASTLRVQDEQFF. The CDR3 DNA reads TGTGCCAGCACCCTCCGAGTGCAGGATGAGCAGTTCTTC.

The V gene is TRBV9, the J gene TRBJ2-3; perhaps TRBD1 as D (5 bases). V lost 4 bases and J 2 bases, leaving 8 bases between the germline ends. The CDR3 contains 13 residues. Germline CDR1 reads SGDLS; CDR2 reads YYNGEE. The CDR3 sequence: CASSPQVTDTQYF. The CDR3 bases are TGTGCCAGCAGCCCACAGGTCACAGATACGCAGTATTTT.

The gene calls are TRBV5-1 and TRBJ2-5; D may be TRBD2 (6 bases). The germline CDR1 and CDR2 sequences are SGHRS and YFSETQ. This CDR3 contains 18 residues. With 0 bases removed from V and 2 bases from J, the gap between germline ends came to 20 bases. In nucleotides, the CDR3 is TGCGCCAGCAGCTTGGGTCTCCGGAGGGGACTTTCGCAAGAGACCCAGTACTTC. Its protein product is CASSLGLRRGLSQETQYF. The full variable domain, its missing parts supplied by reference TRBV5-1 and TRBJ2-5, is KAGVTQTPRYLIKTRGQQVTLSCSPISGHRSVSWYQQTPGQGLQFLFEYFSETQRNKGNFPGRFSGRQFSNSRSEMNVSTLELGDSALYLCASSLGLRRGLSQETQYFGPGTRLLVL.

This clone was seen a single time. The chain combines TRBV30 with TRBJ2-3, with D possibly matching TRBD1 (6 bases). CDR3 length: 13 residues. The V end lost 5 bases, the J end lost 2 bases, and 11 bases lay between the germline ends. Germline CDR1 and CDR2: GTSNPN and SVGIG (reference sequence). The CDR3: CAWAQGSTDTQYF. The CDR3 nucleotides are TGTGCCTGGGCACAGGGTTCCACAGATACGCAGTATTTT.

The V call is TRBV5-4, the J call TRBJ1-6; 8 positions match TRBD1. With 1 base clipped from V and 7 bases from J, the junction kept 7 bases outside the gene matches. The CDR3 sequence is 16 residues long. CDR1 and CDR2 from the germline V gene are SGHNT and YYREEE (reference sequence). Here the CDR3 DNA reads TGTGCCAGCAGCTTGCCAGGGGGCGCTTCCAATTCACCCCTCCACTTT. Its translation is CASSLPGGASNSPLHF.